The rows below give T cell receptor beta chains drawn from one sample of a study of T-cell memory formation after mild COVID-19. TCRdb independently ran MiXCR on the 5' RACE reads; one entry per CDR3 protein. The table shows some 57,000 distinct CDR3 sequences, with approximately 12% occurring only once. Material: PBMCs or a T cell subset sorted from them (not recorded which). These receptor sequences come from a man between 18 and 29 years old who had mild COVID-19 (a few samples of this study predate the infection). Cell type and time point are not known. Each CDR3 is given with its conserved first and last residue.

v_call	cdr3_aa
TRBV9	CASSIGLAETQYF
TRBV7-2	CASSSVPGTSGGYNEQFF
TRBV5-1	CASSGTSAYTDTQYF
TRBV6-2/TRBV6-3	CASSRPPASDTQYF
TRBV12-3/TRBV12-4	CASTSLAGGRTDTQYF
TRBV15	CATSRESGGAYNEQFF
TRBV21-1	CASSKGSGQSMSGEQFF
TRBV11-1	CASSLNSYEQYF
TRBV4-2	CASSPGQGNIVGTPYQETQYF
TRBV7-2	CASSPPGGSPYGYTF
TRBV5-4	CASSIGRHYGYTF
TRBV15	CATSRVLEGGFNSPLHF
TRBV5-1	CASSLDYSSGANVLTF
TRBV12-3/TRBV12-4	CASSGGGWNGGYEQYF
TRBV27	CASSILGQASTEAFF
TRBV7-2	CASSNNSPLHF
TRBV24-1	CATSGLPGQGSLGELFF
TRBV3-1	CASSRGTENYGYTF
TRBV7-3	CASSSGGVSGNTIYF
TRBV28	CAMRDSRSDTQYF
TRBV7-2	CASSLDAGPGYTF
TRBV12-3/TRBV12-4	CASSQGSGELFF
TRBV5-1	CASSRDPVGNQPQHF
TRBV5-1	CASSLEGWNSPLHF
TRBV6-1	CASNIPGLAGEQFF
TRBV6-5	CASRRGDQPQHF
TRBV27	CASGASAEAFF
TRBV6-2/TRBV6-3	CASSYGDRDTDTQYF
TRBV28	CAVGSYASNYGYTF
TRBV6-6	CALGGRITGELFF
TRBV6-6	CASSQGQPQHF
TRBV12-3/TRBV12-4	CASSLGGGGNTDTQYF
TRBV18	CASSPRTGREAKLFF
TRBV29-1	CSVGENYGYTF
TRBV7-3	CASSLREGETQYF
TRBV7-2	CASSPSRGLAGYNEQFF
TRBV7-3	CASSLGLWTGELFF
TRBV5-1	CASSFQGNQPQHF
TRBV18	CASSRDPLGPEAFF
TRBV7-9	CASSSGAATNEKLFF
TRBV5-6	CASSSALAENQETQYF
TRBV7-7	CASRWDREGSGMNTEAFF
TRBV18	CASSDGPSGANVLTF
TRBV7-8	CASSSQGIRRNQPQHF
TRBV6-2/TRBV6-3	CASRTSGGSTEAFF
TRBV7-2	CASSISGTSQETQYF
TRBV27	CASSEGSTYEQYF
TRBV5-6	CASSRAYEQYF
TRBV7-2	CASSLGSGQAIYGYTF
TRBV20-1	CSASSRAEETQYF
TRBV6-1	CASSEALRAGHGYTF
TRBV19	CASTRTGLANTGELFF
TRBV20-1	CSATGLAGAGDTQYF
TRBV7-7	CASSPGQGGETQYF
TRBV6-6	CASSYSQPNTGELFF
TRBV5-1	CAKTGELFF
TRBV30	CAWSVPGDPYNEQFF
TRBV28	CASSSGGGNNQPQHF
TRBV7-2	CASSLIAGGSTDTQYF